This is a list of T cell receptor beta chains from one sample in a study of regulatory T cells in long-lasting Graves disease. TCRdb itself ran the multiplex PCR reads through MiXCR, one entry per CDR3 protein. Of 300,000 to 500,000 distinct CDR3 sequences listed, 20% were seen once; the top ten hold roughly 20%. The specimen was peripheral blood mononuclear cells (PBMCs), collected when the disease was refractory, from a patient treated with antithyroid drugs. Every receptor here comes from a female donor with Graves disease. Each CDR3 is given with its conserved first and last residue. A D gene is named only where the DNA matches it firmly. Where a row states a size, it is once, few, many or the class of an expanded clone; other rows omit it.

d_call,clone_size,j_call,v_call,cdr3_aa,cdr3_nt
.,.,TRBJ2-3,TRBV29-1,CSVEDPGPGGTDTQYF,TGCAGCGTTGAAGACCCAGGACCAGGTGGAACAGATACGCAGTATTTT
.,few,TRBJ1-2,TRBV20-1,CSARGGGTGYTF,TGCAGTGCTAGAGGGGGAGGGACTGGCTACACCTTC
.,many,TRBJ1-1,TRBV5-1,CASSLAPNTEAFF,TGTGCCAGCAGTTTAGCCCCGAACACTGAAGCTTTCTTT
.,.,TRBJ2-7,TRBV6-2/TRBV6-3,CATSPAPYEQYF,TGTGCCACTTCCCCGGCCCCCTACGAGCAGTACTTC
TRBD1,few,TRBJ1-3,TRBV9,CASSEWDRQTDTIYF,TGTGCCAGCAGCGAATGGGACAGGCAGACGGACACCATATATTTT
.,.,TRBJ1-4,TRBV24-1,CATSDGGANEKLFF,TGTGCCACCAGTGACGGGGGGGCTAATGAAAAACTGTTTTTT
.,.,TRBJ1-2,TRBV19,CASSIRDTWGYTF,TGTGCCAGTAGTATCCGGGACACTTGGGGCTACACCTTC
TRBD1,.,TRBJ1-1,TRBV25-1,CASQSRAGGTTEAFF,TGTGCCAGCCAATCCCGGGCAGGGGGTACCACTGAAGCTTTCTTT
.,many,TRBJ1-6,TRBV28,CASSLLASPLHF,TGTGCCAGCAGTTTATTGGCTTCACCCCTCCACTTT
TRBD1,many,TRBJ2-5,TRBV7-9,CASSSGQAPRETQYF,TGTGCCAGCAGCTCCGGACAGGCGCCTCGAGAGACCCAGTACTTC
.,many,TRBJ1-5,TRBV6-1,CASRRDQARDQPQHF,TGTGCCAGCAGAAGAGACCAGGCAAGGGATCAGCCCCAGCATTTT
.,few,TRBJ1-1,TRBV7-9,CASSSRDEVPGAFF,TGTGCCAGCAGCTCCCGGGACGAGGTCCCTGGAGCTTTCTTT
.,few,TRBJ2-5,TRBV7-9,CASSSGTALPFETQYF,TGTGCCAGCAGTAGCGGGACAGCTCTTCCATTCGAGACCCAGTACTTC
TRBD1,.,TRBJ1-4,TRBV29-1,CSLDRVGTLNEKLFF,TGCAGCCTGGACAGGGTAGGGACACTTAATGAAAAACTGTTTTTT
TRBD1,.,TRBJ2-7,TRBV6-1,CASSEATGALVRQYF,TGTGCCAGCAGTGAAGCGACAGGGGCTTTGGTCAGGCAGTACTTC
TRBD2,.,TRBJ2-1,TRBV28,CASKGTPGTSGSNEQFF,TGTGCCAGCAAGGGGACTCCTGGGACTAGCGGGAGCAATGAGCAGTTCTTC
.,few,TRBJ2-7,TRBV4-3,CTSSQALPGLLIGEQYF,TGCACCAGCAGCCAAGCACTCCCGGGACTGTTGATTGGCGAGCAGTACTTC
.,few,TRBJ2-3,TRBV18,CASSPPGQDTQYF,TGTGCCAGCTCACCGCCGGGGCAGGATACGCAGTATTTT
TRBD1,many,TRBJ2-2,TRBV2,CASSEVATGTGELFF,TGTGCCAGCAGTGAAGTCGCGACAGGGACCGGGGAGCTGTTTTTT
TRBD2,many,TRBJ2-5,TRBV3-1,CASSQGQRELGHETQYF,TGTGCCAGCAGCCAAGGTCAGCGGGAGTTAGGGCATGAGACCCAGTACTTC
TRBD2,.,TRBJ2-6,TRBV7-2,CASSSLTGTSTHGDSGANVLTF,TGTGCCAGCAGCTCGCTGACCGGGACTAGTACTCACGGGGACTCTGGGGCCAACGTCCTGACTTTC
.,few,TRBJ2-5,TRBV20-1,CSARAPGSETQYF,TGCAGTGCTAGAGCCCCAGGGTCCGAGACCCAGTACTTC
.,many,TRBJ2-7,TRBV7-2,CASSYYRDQSYEQYF,TGTGCCAGCAGCTACTACCGGGACCAATCCTACGAGCAGTACTTC
.,many,TRBJ2-5,TRBV20-1,CSAPQPSPETQYF,TGCAGTGCTCCCCAGCCTTCCCCGGAGACCCAGTACTTC
.,many,TRBJ1-2,TRBV12-3/TRBV12-4,CASSLRHTNYGYTF,TGTGCCAGCAGTTTGCGGCACACTAACTATGGCTACACCTTC
TRBD1,.,TRBJ2-1,TRBV19,CASSILGQSYNEQFF,TGTGCCAGTAGTATTTTGGGACAGTCCTACAATGAGCAGTTCTTC
.,few,TRBJ2-7,TRBV27,CASHLHGGTSYEQYF,TGTGCCAGCCATCTGCACGGGGGAACCTCCTACGAGCAGTACTTC
TRBD2,many,TRBJ2-5,TRBV11-2,CASSRSGLAVQETQYF,TGTGCCAGCAGCAGAAGTGGACTAGCAGTTCAAGAGACCCAGTACTTC
.,many,TRBJ2-7,TRBV15,CATSSRLSYEQYF,TGTGCCACCAGCAGTAGGCTCTCCTACGAGCAGTACTTC
.,few,TRBJ2-1,TRBV27,CASSPLGVNEQFF,TGTGCCAGCAGCCCCTTGGGGGTCAATGAGCAGTTCTTC
TRBD2,.,TRBJ2-7,TRBV5-8,CASSSGTSGRSYYEQYF,TGTGCCAGCAGCTCCGGGACTAGCGGGAGGTCTTACTACGAGCAGTACTTC
.,.,TRBJ1-1,TRBV6-1,CASTLMANTEAFF,TGTGCCAGCACCCTGATGGCGAACACTGAAGCTTTCTTT
TRBD1,many,TRBJ1-2,TRBV6-2/TRBV6-3,CASSYGTAFYGYTF,TGTGCCAGCAGTTACGGGACAGCTTTCTATGGCTACACCTTC
.,many,TRBJ2-5,TRBV3-1,CASSLPGAEETQYF,TGTGCCAGCAGCCTCCCGGGGGCGGAAGAGACCCAGTACTTC
.,many,TRBJ2-7,TRBV20-1,CSARVQGYEQYF,TGCAGTGCTAGAGTACAGGGCTACGAGCAGTACTTC
.,few,TRBJ2-7,TRBV27,CASSLSPLAEQYF,TGTGCCAGCAGTTTATCACCCCTGGCCGAGCAGTACTTC
TRBD2,.,TRBJ2-2,TRBV19,CAGRTSGNTGELFF,TGTGCCGGCAGGACTAGCGGGAACACCGGGGAGCTGTTTTTT
.,many,TRBJ2-2,TRBV6-2/TRBV6-3,CASTLVGGLDTGELFF,TGTGCCAGCACCTTAGTAGGGGGGCTGGACACCGGGGAGCTGTTTTTT